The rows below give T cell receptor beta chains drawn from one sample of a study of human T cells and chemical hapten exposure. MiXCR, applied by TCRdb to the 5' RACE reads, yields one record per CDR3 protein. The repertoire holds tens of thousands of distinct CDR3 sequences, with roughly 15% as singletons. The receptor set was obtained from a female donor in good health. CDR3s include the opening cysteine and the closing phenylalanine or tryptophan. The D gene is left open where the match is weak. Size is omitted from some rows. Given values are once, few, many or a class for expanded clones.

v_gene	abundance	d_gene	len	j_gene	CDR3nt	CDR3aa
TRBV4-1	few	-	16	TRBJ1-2	TGCGCCAGCAGCCACCGGACAGACGGAACTAACTATGGCTACACCTTC	CASSHRTDGTNYGYTF
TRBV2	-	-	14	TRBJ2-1	TGTGCCAGCACCCTCGATTCTTCCTACAATGAGCAGTTCTTC	CASTLDSSYNEQFF
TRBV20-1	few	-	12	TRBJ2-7	TGCAGTGCTAGAGAGACTAGCTACGAGCAGTACTTC	CSARETSYEQYF
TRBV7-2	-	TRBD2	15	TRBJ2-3	TGTGCCAGCAGCTCGACTAGCGGGGCGACAGATACGCAGTATTTT	CASSSTSGATDTQYF
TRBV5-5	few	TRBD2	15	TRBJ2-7	TGTGCCAGCAGCTCATCGGGGGGGCAAACCTACGAGCAGTACTTC	CASSSSGGQTYEQYF
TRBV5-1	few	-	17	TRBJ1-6	TGCGCCAGCAGCCCGAGGACGGCGAGCTCCTATAATTCACCCCTCCACTTT	CASSPRTASSYNSPLHF
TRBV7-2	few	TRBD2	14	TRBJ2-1	TGTGCCAGCAGTTCCGGACTAGCGGCCAATGAGCAGTTCTTC	CASSSGLAANEQFF
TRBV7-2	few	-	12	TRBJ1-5	TGTGCCAGCAGCTTACCCAATCAGCCCCAGCATTTT	CASSLPNQPQHF
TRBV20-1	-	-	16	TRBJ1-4	TGCAGTGCTAGAGATATGCCGGGACGAACTAATGAAAAACTGTTTTTT	CSARDMPGRTNEKLFF
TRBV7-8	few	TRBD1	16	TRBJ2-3	TGTGCCAGCAGCCCTCCCCGGGACAGGGGGATGGATACGCAGTATTTT	CASSPPRDRGMDTQYF
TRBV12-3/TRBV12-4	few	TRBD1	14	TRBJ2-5	TGTGCCAGCAGTAAAATTGACAGGGAAGAGACCCAGTACTTC	CASSKIDREETQYF